Following are 4 T cell receptor beta chains from one sample sequenced in a study of shared clonotypes between healthy human individuals. The assay was immunoSEQ multiplex PCR, and TCRdb's table has in-frame clones only and misses some. The sample consists of about 2 million clones, 95% of them appearing once. The sequenced sample consisted of naive CD4+ T cells sorted from blood. As to subset: CD45RA+ positively selected. These receptors originate from a man in his late teens or twenties in good health.

This chain links TRBV7-2 with TRBJ1-2, with unresolved D. This CDR3 comprises 12 residues. Per the germline V gene, CDR1 is SGHTA and CDR2 is FQGNSA. Trimming took off 2 bases at V and 9 bases at J, with 10 bases between the two ends. DNA of the CDR3: TGTGCCAGCAGCTTAACCCCCCCGAGCTACACCTTC. Protein sequence: CASSLTPPSYTF.

This sequence joins TRBV5-1 and TRBJ1-3, with no clear D. The germline V gene has CDR1 SGHRS and CDR2 YFSETQ. V lost 1 base to trimming and J lost 3 bases, with 14 bases between them. CDR3 length: 16 residues. CDR3 sequence reads: CASSLSDSGGGNTIYF. The CDR3 nucleotides are TGCGCCAGCAGCTTGTCAGACTCTGGAGGTGGAAACACCATATATTTT.

The chain links TRBV7-9 to TRBJ2-1; 8 bases agree with TRBD1. Germline V gene sequence: CDR1 SEHNR, CDR2 FQNEAQ (reference sequence). This CDR3 has 16 amino acids. Unmatched junction bases numbered 3, after V lost 1 base and J lost 1 base. CDR3 sequence (DNA): TGTGCCAGCAGCTTAGAAGGGGACAGGTCCTACAATGAGCAGTTCTTC. Translated, it gives CASSLEGDRSYNEQFF.

V gene TRBV19 combines with J gene TRBJ2-5, with 8 bases lining up with TRBD1. CDR3 length equals 14 residues. Germline CDR1 reads LNHDA; CDR2 reads SQIVND (reference sequence). V was pared by 5 bases and J by 4 bases, with 6 bases of the junction left unmatched. CDR3 DNA: TGTGCCAGTAGTTCGTGGACAGGGAGAGAGACCCAGTACTTC. The encoded protein is CASSSWTGRETQYF.